What follows are 2 T cell receptor beta chains derived from one specimen sequenced in a study of cytomegalovirus exposure and HLA in healthy donors. 60 Vbeta and 13 Jbeta primers were used in PCR. TCRdb's table, derived via immunoSEQ multiplex PCR, lists solely in-frame clones and lacks some. The sample yields some 190,000 clones, over 60% seen once. Material for sequencing was PBMCs. These receptors came from a man younger than 30 in good health and CMV-seronegative.

The V call is TRBV28, the J call TRBJ2-7, with a possible D match to TRBD2 (5 bases). This CDR3 has 14 amino acids. Between the trimmed V and J ends, which lost 6 bases and 2 bases, there was a span of 14 bases. CDR1 is MDHEN and CDR2 is SYDVKM in the germline V gene. The CDR3 DNA reads as TGTGCCAGCAGGGGAGCTCCTCTAACCTACGAGCAGTACTTC. As protein: CASRGAPLTYEQYF.

J is TRBJ2-7 and V is TRBV5-5, with 8 bases aligning to TRBD1. The CDR3 covers 13 residues. V lost 2 bases, J lost 6 bases, and 4 bases stayed unmatched. The germline V gene encodes CDR1 SGHKS and CDR2 YYEKEE (reference sequence). In nucleotides, the CDR3 is TGTGCCAGCAGCTTTGGACAGGGCTCCGAGCAGTACTTC. This translates into CASSFGQGSEQYF.